This T cell receptor beta chain was sequenced during a study of T cell repertoires in cytomegalovirus infection. Turning to the study itself: Researchers turned to recently identified HLA-C-restricted CMV epitopes as well as well-studied HLA-B-restricted ones. TCR beta signatures that were public indicated CMV infection and matching HLA type. General study points: The ex vivo response was dominated by HLA-C-restricted CMV-specific TCR beta clonotypes. Adding up the frequency of public TCR beta families identified people who carried CMV plus the relevant HLA.

The J segment lost 1 base and the V segment lost 4 bases, leaving 5 bases of the junction unmatched. The CDR3 covers 15 residues. Germline lookup yields CDR1 LNHNV and CDR2 YYDKDF (reference sequence). Each CDR3 protein gets one entry after TCRdb re-called the reads with MiXCR. The data show some 920,000 distinct CDR3 sequences, about a third seen once. To note about this clonotype: As yet, its antigen is unknown.

J is TRBJ2-5 and V is TRBV15, with 8 bases matching TRBD2. Sequenced here: cultured CD8+ T cells from PBMCs, sampled from culture after CMV antigen stimulation. The TCR originated in a human donor in good health (CMV status not recorded). Some clones in this sample may be carry-over from other donors' samples. CDR3 sequence (DNA): TGTGCCACCAGCAAGACTAGCGCAATCCAAGAGACCCAGTACTTC. Translated, it gives CATSKTSAIQETQYF.